These 4 T cell receptor beta chains were sequenced from one sample in a study of OX40 agonist ivuxolimab in advanced cancers. The method was immunoSEQ multiplex PCR; TCRdb's version includes in-frame clones alone and lacks a portion of them. The sample lists about 54,000 clones; 85% to 90% were seen once. The starting material was CD4+ or CD8+ T cells sorted from blood, obtained in a trial of the OX40 agonist ivuxolimab. The receptors derive from an adult with an advanced solid tumor such as melanoma, head and neck, liver or kidney cancer.

The J gene is TRBJ2-3, the V gene TRBV18; 11 bases align to TRBD2. There are 16 residues in the CDR3. Per the germline V gene, CDR1 is KGHSH and CDR2 is LQKENI. V gave up 0 bases and J gave up 2 bases; unmatched junction bases: 1. Here the CDR3 reads CASSPPGLAATDTQYF. DNA of the CDR3: TGTGCCAGCTCACCACCGGGACTAGCGGCCACAGATACGCAGTATTTT.

This chain connects TRBV7-9 to TRBJ2-3; a possible D gene is TRBD1 (6 bases). This CDR3 contains 15 residues. The V gene's germline CDR1 is SEHNR and CDR2 FQNEAQ (reference sequence). V was pared by 5 bases and J by 5 bases, with 17 bases between. The CDR3 protein is CASSLRGFEGDTQYF. CDR3 in DNA: TGTGCCAGCAGCCTCAGGGGCTTTGAGGGAGATACGCAGTATTTT.

This clone has a handful of counts. The rearrangement joins TRBV2 to TRBJ2-1; tentatively, D is TRBD1 (5 bases). The CDR3 extends over 13 amino acids. V dropped 6 bases and J dropped 9 bases, with 15 bases sitting between them. Germline CDR1 and CDR2: SNHLY and FYNNEI. The CDR3 is CASRQGEVTEQFF. DNA for the CDR3: TGTGCCAGCAGGCAGGGCGAAGTCACTGAGCAGTTCTTC.

The J gene is TRBJ1-2, the V gene TRBV20-1; a possible D gene is TRBD1 (5 bases). Germline CDR1 DFQATT, CDR2 SNEGSKA (reference sequence). This CDR3 is 11 amino acids long. Between the trimmed V and J ends, which lost 6 bases and 4 bases, there was a span of 9 bases. CDR3 in amino acids: CSASGGYGYTF. As DNA, the CDR3 is TGCAGTGCAAGTGGGGGCTATGGCTACACCTTC.